What follows is one T cell receptor (beta chain) and its context. CDR1 SGHRS and CDR2 YFSETQ come from the germline V gene. V gave up 4 bases and J gave up 4 bases; unmatched junction bases: 7. CDR3 length: 14 amino acids. Libraries were prepared by immunoSEQ multiplex PCR; TCRdb keeps only in-frame clonotypes and omits some of them. Altogether approximately 13,000 clones were found in the sample, and no singletons occur. Cyclophosphamide on days +3 and +4 followed busulfan-fludarabine conditioning and a marrow graft. This record comes from a study of T cells after posttransplantation cyclophosphamide.

The sequences come from PBMCs, collected 950 to 1,200 days after allogeneic stem cell transplant with posttransplant cyclophosphamide. This TCR was recovered from a female patient in her thirties or forties who received an allogeneic stem cell transplant from a related donor, was CMV-positive, and had no GVHD. Some T cells here may be from the graft donor. V gene TRBV5-1 combines with J gene TRBJ1-1, with 7 bases aligning to TRBD1. CDR3 amino acids: CASSAQGDGTEAFF. The CDR3 DNA follows: TGCGCCAGCAGCGCGCAGGGGGATGGCACTGAAGCTTTCTTT.